This entry is about one T cell receptor beta chain. Its antigen is not known. Use of 60 Vbeta and 13 Jbeta primers characterized the PCR. Sequencing used immunoSEQ multiplex PCR; TCRdb keeps in-frame clones, though not all of them. The sample totals 80,000 to 95,000 clones. This sample is part of a study of cytomegalovirus exposure and HLA in healthy donors. Whole-study findings and limits: Later analysis showed most CMV-associated TCR beta chains appearing HLA-restricted.

Germline V gene sequence: CDR1 SEHNR, CDR2 FQNEAQ (reference sequence). V was cut by 8 bases and J by 0 bases, with 14 bases left in between. CDR3 length: 14 residues. The receptor was derived from a man in his forties or fifties in good health and CMV-seropositive. Sequenced material: PBMCs. The V and J genes are TRBV7-9 and TRBJ2-7, with D tentatively TRBD2 (5 bases). As DNA, the CDR3 is TGTGCCAGCGGAGACTACCGGAGCTCCTACGAGCAGTACTTC. This codes for CASGDYRSSYEQYF. The full variable domain, with the rest looked up from reference TRBV7-9 and TRBJ2-7, is DTGVSQNPRHKITKRGQNVTFRCDPISEHNRLYWYRQTLGQGPEFLTYFQNEAQLEKSRLLSDRFSAERPKGSFSTLEIQRTEQGDSAMYLCASGDYRSSYEQYFGPGTRLTVT.